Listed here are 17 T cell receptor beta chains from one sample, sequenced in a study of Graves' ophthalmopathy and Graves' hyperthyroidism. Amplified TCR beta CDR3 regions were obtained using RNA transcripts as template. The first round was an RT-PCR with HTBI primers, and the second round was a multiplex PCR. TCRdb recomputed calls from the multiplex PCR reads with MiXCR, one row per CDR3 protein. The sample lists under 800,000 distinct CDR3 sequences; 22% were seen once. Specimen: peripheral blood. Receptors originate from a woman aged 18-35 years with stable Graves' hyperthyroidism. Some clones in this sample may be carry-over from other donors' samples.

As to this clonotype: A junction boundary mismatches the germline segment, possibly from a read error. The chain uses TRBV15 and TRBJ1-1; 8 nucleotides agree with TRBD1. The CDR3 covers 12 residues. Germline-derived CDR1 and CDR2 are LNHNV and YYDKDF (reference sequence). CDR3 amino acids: CATGQGRTEAVF. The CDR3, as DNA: TGTGCCACCGGACAGGGTAGGACTGAAGCTGTCTTT.

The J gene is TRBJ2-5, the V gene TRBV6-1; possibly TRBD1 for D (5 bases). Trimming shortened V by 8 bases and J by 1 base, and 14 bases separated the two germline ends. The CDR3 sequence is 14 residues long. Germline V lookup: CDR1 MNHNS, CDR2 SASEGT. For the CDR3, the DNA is TGTGCCAGCCAAACCCCCGACAGCCAAGAGACCCAGTACTTC. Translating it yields CASQTPDSQETQYF.

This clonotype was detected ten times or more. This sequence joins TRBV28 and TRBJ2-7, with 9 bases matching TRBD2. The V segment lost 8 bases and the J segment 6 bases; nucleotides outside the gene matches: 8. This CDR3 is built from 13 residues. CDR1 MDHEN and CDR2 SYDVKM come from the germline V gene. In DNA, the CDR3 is TGTGCCAGCCTAATAGCGGGAGTGGGCGAGCAGTACTTC. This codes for CASLIAGVGEQYF.

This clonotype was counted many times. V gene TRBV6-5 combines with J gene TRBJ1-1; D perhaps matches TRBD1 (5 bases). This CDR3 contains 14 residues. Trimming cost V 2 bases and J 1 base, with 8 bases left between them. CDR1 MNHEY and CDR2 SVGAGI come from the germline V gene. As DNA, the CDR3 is TGTGCCAGCAGTTACACGACAGAGAACACTGAAGCTTTCTTT. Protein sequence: CASSYTTENTEAFF.

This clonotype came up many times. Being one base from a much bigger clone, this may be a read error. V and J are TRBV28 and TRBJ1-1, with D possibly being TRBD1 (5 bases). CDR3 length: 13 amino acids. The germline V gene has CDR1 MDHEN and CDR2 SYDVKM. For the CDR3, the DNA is TGTACCAGCAGTTTTCGACGGAAGGGGGAAGCTTTCTTT. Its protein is CTSSFRRKGEAFF.

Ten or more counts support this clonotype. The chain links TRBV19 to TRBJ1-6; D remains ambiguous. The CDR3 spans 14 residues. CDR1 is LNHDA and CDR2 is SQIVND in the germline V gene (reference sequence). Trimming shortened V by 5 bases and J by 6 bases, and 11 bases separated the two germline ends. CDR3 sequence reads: CASSLQLINSPLHF. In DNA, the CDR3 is TGTGCCAGTAGTCTTCAACTGATTAATTCACCCCTCCACTTT.

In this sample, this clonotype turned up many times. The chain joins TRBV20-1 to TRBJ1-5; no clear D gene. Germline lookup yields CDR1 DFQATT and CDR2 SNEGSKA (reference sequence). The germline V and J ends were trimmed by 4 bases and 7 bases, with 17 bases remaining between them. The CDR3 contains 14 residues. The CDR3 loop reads CSATGPYDVQPQHF. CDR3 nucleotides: TGCAGTGCTACCGGACCCTACGACGTGCAGCCCCAGCATTTT.

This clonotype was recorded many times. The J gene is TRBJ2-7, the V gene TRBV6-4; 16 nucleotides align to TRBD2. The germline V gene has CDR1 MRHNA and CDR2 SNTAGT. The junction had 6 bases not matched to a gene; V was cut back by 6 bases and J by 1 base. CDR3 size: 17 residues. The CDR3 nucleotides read TGTGCCAGCAGACTCGGGACTAGCGGGGGGGCATCCTACGAGCAGTACTTC. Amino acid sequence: CASRLGTSGGASYEQYF.

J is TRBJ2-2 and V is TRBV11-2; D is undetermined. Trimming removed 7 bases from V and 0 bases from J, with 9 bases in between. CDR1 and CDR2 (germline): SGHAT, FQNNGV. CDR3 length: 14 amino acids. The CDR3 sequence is CASTLIPNTGELFF. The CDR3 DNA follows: TGTGCCAGCACCCTAATCCCGAACACCGGGGAGCTGTTTTTT.

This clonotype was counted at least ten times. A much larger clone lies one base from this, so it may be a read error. DNA of the CDR3: TGTGCCAGCAGCACCAACATTTGGGTGACCCAGTACTTC. Its translation: CASSTNIWVTQYF. The genes are TRBV6-2 or TRBV6-3 and TRBJ2-5; D gene ambiguous. The CDR3 totals 13 residues. The V and J ends lost 6 bases and 7 bases respectively, with 15 bases between them. From germline, CDR1 is MNHEY and CDR2 SVGEGT.

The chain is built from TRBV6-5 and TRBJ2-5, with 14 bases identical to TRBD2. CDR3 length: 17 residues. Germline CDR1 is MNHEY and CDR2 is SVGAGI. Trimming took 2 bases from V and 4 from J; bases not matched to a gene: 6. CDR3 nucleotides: TGTGCCAGCAGTTACGAGAGTGGGACTAGCGGGGGAGAGACCCAGTACTTC. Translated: CASSYESGTSGGETQYF.

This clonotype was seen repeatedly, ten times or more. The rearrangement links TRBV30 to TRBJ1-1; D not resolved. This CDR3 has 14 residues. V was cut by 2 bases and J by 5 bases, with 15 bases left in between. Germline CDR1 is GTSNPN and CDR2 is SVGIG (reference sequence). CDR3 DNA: TGTGCCTGGAGTCTTGTCCCCGTTCGGACTGAAGCTTTCTTT. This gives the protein CAWSLVPVRTEAFF.

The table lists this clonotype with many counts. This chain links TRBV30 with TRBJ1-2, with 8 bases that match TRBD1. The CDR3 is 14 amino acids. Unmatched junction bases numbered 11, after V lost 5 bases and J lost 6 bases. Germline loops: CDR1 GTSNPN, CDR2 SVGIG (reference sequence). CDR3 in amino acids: CAWEGQTGVDGYTF. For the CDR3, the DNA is TGTGCCTGGGAGGGCCAGACAGGGGTGGATGGCTACACCTTC.

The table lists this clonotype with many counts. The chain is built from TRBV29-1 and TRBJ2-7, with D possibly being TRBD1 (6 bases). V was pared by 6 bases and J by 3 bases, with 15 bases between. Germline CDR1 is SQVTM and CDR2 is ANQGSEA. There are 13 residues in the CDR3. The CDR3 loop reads CSVGAGRGYEQYF. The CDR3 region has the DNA TGCAGCGTGGGGGCAGGGAGAGGCTACGAGCAGTACTTC.

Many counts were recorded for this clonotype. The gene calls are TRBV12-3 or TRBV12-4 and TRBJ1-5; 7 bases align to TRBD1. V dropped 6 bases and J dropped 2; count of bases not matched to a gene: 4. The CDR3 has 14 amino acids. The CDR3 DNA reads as TGTGCCAGCAGAGAAGGGACAGGCAATCAGCCCCAGCATTTT. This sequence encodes CASREGTGNQPQHF.

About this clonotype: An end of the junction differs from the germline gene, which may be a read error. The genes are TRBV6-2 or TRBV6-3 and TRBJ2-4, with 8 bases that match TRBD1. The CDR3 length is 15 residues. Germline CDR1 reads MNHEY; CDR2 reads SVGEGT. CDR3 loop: CATSLQGALKNIKYF. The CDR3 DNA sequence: TGTGCCACTTCGCTGCAGGGGGCCCTCAAAAACATTAAGTACTTC.

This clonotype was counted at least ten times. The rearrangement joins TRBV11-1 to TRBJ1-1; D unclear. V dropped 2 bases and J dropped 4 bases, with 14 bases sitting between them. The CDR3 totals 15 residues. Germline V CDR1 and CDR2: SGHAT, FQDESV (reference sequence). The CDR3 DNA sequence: TGTGCCAGCAGCTTAAGTCAAGTGATGGGCACTGAAGCTTTCTTT. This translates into CASSLSQVMGTEAFF.